What follows is one TCR beta chain and its context. The antigen is undetermined. The V and J ends lost 6 bases and 4 bases respectively, with 24 bases between them. The CDR3 contains 16 residues. The germline CDR1 and CDR2 sequences are DFQATT and SNEGSKA (reference sequence). These data come from a study of T-cell reconstitution after alpha-beta-depleted transplantation in children. Unique molecular identifiers were incorporated into the prepared TCRbeta library. From the PCR reads, TCRdb called clonotypes with MiXCR, one entry per CDR3 protein. The table includes about 280,000 distinct CDR3 sequences, 11% detected once. General study results and limits: At around two months after transplant, the alpha-beta T cells were reportedly derived from several hundred expanded clones that came from non-depleted graft cells. From surviving recipient T cells and thymic progenitors came the high day-60 TCRbeta diversity observed in some patients. After one year, T-cell counts and TCRbeta diversity mostly came from new T cells.

V is TRBV20-1 and J is TRBJ2-5, with D perhaps matching TRBD1 or TRBD2 (5 bases each). This clonotype originated in a male patient aged 2-15 years who had a stem cell transplant for chronic granulomatous disease, so the T cells may come from the graft donor. The sample here was peripheral blood, taken 180 days after TCRalphabeta/CD19-depleted stem cell transplant. The CDR3 region is CSAKLSGTIGTETQYF. The CDR3 nucleotides are TGCAGTGCCAAACTATCCGGGACCATTGGGACAGAGACCCAGTACTTC.